Given below is one T cell receptor beta chain in context. This sample is drawn from a study of blood T cell repertoires in COVID-19. Looking at the study overall: T cells, B-cell-depleted T cells, or PBMCs provided the cDNA or gDNA that served as material.

Residents of around 24 US areas, aged about 18 to 95 years, made up the participants. Which cohort a participant joined came from the clinical history participants gave. The assay was immunoSEQ multiplex PCR, and TCRdb's table has in-frame clones only and misses some. Counted here are under 400,000 clones, 65% to 90% occurring once; the ten biggest clones make up around 4%. In germline, CDR1 is SEHNR, CDR2 FQNEAQ (reference sequence). Between the trimmed V and J ends, which lost 6 bases and 4 bases, there was a span of 10 bases. The CDR3 contains 13 residues. Sequences were obtained from PBMCs or T cells enriched from blood (not recorded which). The rearrangement joins TRBV7-9 to TRBJ1-3; D is unclear. This clonotype was obtained from a woman in her thirties or forties with acute COVID-19. CDR3 sequence: CASSDLGGNTIYF. As DNA, the CDR3 is TGTGCCAGCAGTGACCTGGGCGGAAACACCATATATTTT.